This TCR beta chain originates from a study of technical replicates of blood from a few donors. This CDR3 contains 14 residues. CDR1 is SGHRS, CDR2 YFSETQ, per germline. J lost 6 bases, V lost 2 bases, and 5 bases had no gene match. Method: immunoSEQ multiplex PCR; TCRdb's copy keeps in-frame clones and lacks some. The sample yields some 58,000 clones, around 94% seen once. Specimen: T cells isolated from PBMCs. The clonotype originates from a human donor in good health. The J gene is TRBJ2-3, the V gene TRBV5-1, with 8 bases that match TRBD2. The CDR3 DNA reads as TGCGCCAGCAGCTTAGCGGGAGAGGCGGATACGCAGTATTTT. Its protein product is CASSLAGEADTQYF. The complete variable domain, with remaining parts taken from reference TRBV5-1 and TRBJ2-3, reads KAGVTQTPRYLIKTRGQQVTLSCSPISGHRSVSWYQQTPGQGLQFLFEYFSETQRNKGNFPGRFSGRQFSNSRSEMNVSTLELGDSALYLCASSLAGEADTQYFGPGTRLTVL.